A single sample is the source of the 21 T cell receptor beta chains below, sequenced in a study of blood T cell repertoires in COVID-19. The assay was immunoSEQ multiplex PCR, and TCRdb's table has in-frame clones only and misses some. The top ten clones hold 1.5% to 2% of a sample with about 370,000 clones, approximately 89% of them seen once. The sequencing input was PBMCs or T cells enriched from blood (not recorded which). The origin of the receptors is a woman aged 25 to 39 who had recovered from COVID-19.

CDR3 region: CASSLGHPPHQPQHF. CDR3 sequence (DNA): TGTGCCAGCAGCCTCGGACATCCTCCACATCAGCCCCAGCATTTT. The chain employs TRBV7-2 and TRBJ1-5, with D perhaps matching TRBD1 (5 bases). V was shortened by 5 bases and J by 5 bases, with 16 bases between the two germline ends. Germline V gene data show CDR1 as SGHTA and CDR2 as FQGNSA. CDR3 size: 15 residues.

The J gene is TRBJ2-7, the V gene TRBV10-2, with no clear D. V was clipped by 2 bases and J by 1 base, with 9 bases between them. Germline CDR1 is WSHSY and CDR2 is SAAADI. The CDR3 extends over 14 amino acids. CDR3 bases: TGCGCCAGCAGTGAGCCTGCCAGGTCCTACGAGCAGTACTTC. Translation gives CASSEPARSYEQYF.

The rearrangement uses TRBV18 and TRBJ2-7, with 9 positions matching TRBD1. This CDR3 has 15 residues. The germline V gene encodes CDR1 KGHSH and CDR2 LQKENI. J gave up 3 bases and V 6 bases, and 9 bases lay outside the gene matches. CDR3 DNA: TGTGCCAGCTCTCGAGGACAGGGGATTGTCTACGAGCAGTACTTC. This sequence encodes CASSRGQGIVYEQYF.

The V and J genes are TRBV19 and TRBJ2-7; no clear D gene. Deletions cut 4 bases from V and 2 bases from J, with 9 bases between. CDR1 is LNHDA and CDR2 is SQIVND in the germline V gene (reference sequence). CDR3 length: 13 amino acids. CDR3 residues: CASSSNAAYEQYF. Written as DNA, the CDR3 is TGTGCCAGTAGTAGTAACGCAGCCTACGAGCAGTACTTC.

This clone was detected only a few times. The chain joins TRBV10-3 to TRBJ1-1, with D uncertain. This CDR3 spans 13 amino acids. Germline V lookup: CDR1 ENHRY, CDR2 SYGVKD. Trimming stripped 6 bases from V and 2 bases from J, with 10 bases between. CDR3: CAISPDINTEAFF. The CDR3 bases are TGTGCCATCAGCCCCGACATTAACACTGAAGCTTTCTTT.

The count of this clone is one. This chain joins TRBV10-2 and TRBJ1-1; D ambiguous. The germline gives CDR1 WSHSY, CDR2 SAAADI. The length of the CDR3 is 14 residues. V shed 4 bases and J shed 4 bases, with 13 bases lying between them. The CDR3, as DNA: TGCGCCAGCAGTGCAGACTCAGTTAGCACTGAAGCTTTCTTT. Protein: CASSADSVSTEAFF.

The chain carries TRBV3-1 (or the pseudogene TRBV3-2) and TRBJ2-5; 7 nucleotides line up with TRBD1. CDR3 size: 14 residues. The germline CDR1 and CDR2 sequences are LGHDT and YNNKEL (reference sequence). V shed 1 base and J 2 bases; nucleotides not matched to a gene: 1. The CDR3 spells CASSQGTGQETQYF. Here the CDR3 DNA reads TGTGCCAGCAGCCAAGGGACAGGACAAGAGACCCAGTACTTC.

The V and J genes are TRBV28 and TRBJ2-1; 7 bases line up with TRBD2. The CDR3 extends over 15 amino acids. The V segment lost 7 bases and the J segment 3 bases; nucleotides outside the gene matches: 9. In germline, CDR1 is MDHEN, CDR2 SYDVKM. CDR3 region: CASTFPSGHYNEQFF. Here the CDR3 DNA reads TGTGCCAGCACCTTCCCTAGCGGTCACTACAATGAGCAGTTCTTC.

The chain has TRBV27 and TRBJ2-2; 9 positions agree with TRBD2. Trimming cost V 5 bases and J 3 bases; bases outside gene matches: 7. The CDR3 spans 16 residues. Germline CDR1 is MNHEY and CDR2 is SMNVEV (reference sequence). CDR3 coding DNA: TGTGCCAGCAGTCGTAGCGGGAGCGCCCACACCGGGGAGCTGTTTTTT. Translated: CASSRSGSAHTGELFF.

V and J are TRBV27 and TRBJ2-7; no clear D gene. CDR1 is MNHEY, CDR2 SMNVEV, per germline (reference sequence). Deletions cut 5 bases from V and 3 bases from J, with 14 bases between. CDR3 length: 14 residues. In nucleotides, the CDR3 is TGTGCCAGCAGTCCCCGTTTCCAGTACTACGAGCAGTACTTC. It encodes CASSPRFQYYEQYF.

This chain links TRBV19 with TRBJ2-7; D remains ambiguous. CDR1 LNHDA and CDR2 SQIVND come from the germline V gene (reference sequence). V lost 4 bases and J lost 0, with 7 bases in between. This CDR3 spans 13 amino acids. CDR3 DNA: TGTGCCAGTAGTAAGCGCACCTCCTACGAGCAGTACTTC. Translating it yields CASSKRTSYEQYF.

The V gene is TRBV11-1, the J gene TRBJ2-2; 9 bases align to TRBD1. V lost 5 bases to trimming and J lost 6 bases; unmatched junction nucleotides: 7. Germline assignment: CDR1 SGHAT and CDR2 FQDESV (reference sequence). The length of the CDR3 is 15 residues. CDR3 nucleotides: TGTGCCAGCAGCGAGTACAGGGGGCAGGCCGGGGAGCTGTTTTTT. It yields the protein CASSEYRGQAGELFF. The full variable domain, its missing parts supplied by reference TRBV11-1 and TRBJ2-2, is EAEVAQSPRYKITEKSQAVAFWCDPISGHATLYWYRQILGQGPELLVQFQDESVVDDSQLPKDRFSAERLKGVDSTLKIQPAELGDSAMYLCASSEYRGQAGELFFGEGSRLTVL.

The chain employs TRBV28 and TRBJ2-5; 8 nucleotides line up with TRBD2. This CDR3 contains 11 residues. The germline V gene has CDR1 MDHEN and CDR2 SYDVKM. The CDR3 coding sequence is TGTGCGTGTGGCGGGGGGGAGACCCAGTACTTC. This translates into CACGGGETQYF.

CDR3 sequence (DNA): TGTGCCAGCAGCTCCCGAAAGGCTGAGGGGCAGTACTTC. Translating it yields CASSSRKAEGQYF. This chain uses TRBV7-3 with TRBJ2-7, with D perhaps matching TRBD2 (5 bases). V dropped 4 bases and J dropped 9 bases, with 16 bases sitting between them. The CDR3 is 13 residues long. Germline CDR1 and CDR2: SGHTA and FQGTGA.

The chain has TRBV7-9 and TRBJ2-3; 12 bases match TRBD2. This CDR3 contains 16 residues. The J segment lost 3 bases and the V segment lost 0 bases, leaving 1 base of the junction unmatched. From germline, CDR1 is SEHNR and CDR2 FQNEAQ (reference sequence). The CDR3 region has the DNA TGTGCCAGCAGCTTAGCGCTAGCGGGGGGGACAGATACGCAGTATTTT. Translated: CASSLALAGGTDTQYF.

The chain has TRBV20-1 and TRBJ2-7; D is perhaps TRBD2 (5 bases). V was clipped by 3 bases and J by 6 bases, with 12 bases between them. Looked up from germline, CDR1 is DFQATT and CDR2 is SNEGSKA (reference sequence). The CDR3 runs to 12 residues. Here the CDR3 reads CSASGQSGEQYF. The CDR3 DNA sequence: TGCAGTGCTAGTGGGCAGAGCGGCGAGCAGTACTTC.

The genes are TRBV7-9 and TRBJ1-2; 7 positions match TRBD1. V dropped 4 bases and J dropped 5; count of bases not matched to a gene: 7. This CDR3 is built from 14 residues. The germline gives CDR1 SEHNR, CDR2 FQNEAQ (reference sequence). CDR3 bases: TGTGCCAGCAGCTCCAGGGGGAAGCCTTATGGCTACACCTTC. Translated: CASSSRGKPYGYTF.

This chain joins TRBV5-5 and TRBJ1-4; D gene ambiguous. Germline-derived CDR1 and CDR2 are SGHKS and YYEKEE (reference sequence). This CDR3 has 15 residues. The ends were cut back, 0 bases at V and 8 bases at J, with 14 bases in the middle. CDR3 amino acids: CASSLGWSRGEKLFF. The CDR3 coding sequence is TGTGCCAGCAGCTTGGGCTGGTCACGCGGCGAAAAACTGTTTTTT.

The J gene is TRBJ1-2, the V gene TRBV25-1; TRBD1 aligns across 7 bases. V lost 4 bases, J lost 4 bases, and 0 bases stayed unmatched. Germline V gives CDR1 MGHDK, CDR2 SYGVNS. The CDR3 contains 12 residues. CDR3 residues: CASSGDSYGYTF. The CDR3 region has the DNA TGTGCCAGCAGTGGGGACAGCTATGGCTACACCTTC.

V usage is TRBV7-9 and J usage is TRBJ2-7; TRBD2 aligns across 10 bases. The germline V gene encodes CDR1 SEHNR and CDR2 FQNEAQ (reference sequence). The CDR3 loop spans 17 amino acids. V trimming: 4 bases; J trimming: 4 bases; junction bases outside the gene matches: 13. CDR3 in amino acids: CASSSPTTSGKWYEQYF. In DNA form, the CDR3 reads TGTGCCAGCAGCTCGCCGACTACTAGCGGGAAGTGGTACGAGCAGTACTTC.

The chain links TRBV6-1 to TRBJ1-2; 7 bases agree with TRBD1. This CDR3 is 15 amino acids long. Trimming at V came to 2 bases and at J to 5 bases, leaving 8 bases not matched to a gene. Germline V gene lookup returns CDR1 MNHNS and CDR2 SASEGT. The CDR3 DNA is TGTGCCAGCAGTGAATCGACAGGGTATTTGTATGGCTACACCTTC. Protein sequence: CASSESTGYLYGYTF.